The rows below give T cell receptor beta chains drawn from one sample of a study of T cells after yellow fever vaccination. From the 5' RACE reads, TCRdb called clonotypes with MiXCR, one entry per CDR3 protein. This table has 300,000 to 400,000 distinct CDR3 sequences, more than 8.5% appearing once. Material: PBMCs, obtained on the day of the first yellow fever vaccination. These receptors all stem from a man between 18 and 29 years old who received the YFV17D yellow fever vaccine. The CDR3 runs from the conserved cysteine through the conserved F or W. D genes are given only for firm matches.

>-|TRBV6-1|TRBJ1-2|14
CASSPEVGAYGYTF
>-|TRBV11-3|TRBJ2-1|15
CASSFRDSGYNEQFF
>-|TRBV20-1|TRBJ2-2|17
CSARSGPGTRNTGELFF
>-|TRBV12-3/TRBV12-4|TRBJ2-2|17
CASSLARRQWGTGELFF
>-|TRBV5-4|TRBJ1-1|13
CASRSQANTEAFF
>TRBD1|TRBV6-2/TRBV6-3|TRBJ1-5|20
CASSRRDRGREGWSNQPQHF
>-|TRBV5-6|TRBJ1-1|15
CASSLWGATNTEAFF
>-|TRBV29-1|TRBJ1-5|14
CSVAPGGGNQPQHF
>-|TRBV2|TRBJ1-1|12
CASSESRGRAFF
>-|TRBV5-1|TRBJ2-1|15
CASRPGRSPRGEQFF